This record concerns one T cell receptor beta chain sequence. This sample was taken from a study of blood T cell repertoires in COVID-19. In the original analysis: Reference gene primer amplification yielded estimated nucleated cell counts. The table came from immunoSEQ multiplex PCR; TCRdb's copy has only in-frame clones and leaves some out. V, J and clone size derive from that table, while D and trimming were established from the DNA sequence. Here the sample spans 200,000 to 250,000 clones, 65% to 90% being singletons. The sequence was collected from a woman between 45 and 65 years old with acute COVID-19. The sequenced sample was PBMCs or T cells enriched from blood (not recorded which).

Here the CDR3 DNA reads TGTGCCAGCAGTCCGCCTGATACGGTCGCCTACGAGCAGTACTTC. Amino acid sequence: CASSPPDTVAYEQYF. The rearrangement links TRBV28 to TRBJ2-7, with unresolved D. Germline V lookup: CDR1 MDHEN, CDR2 SYDVKM. The ends were cut back, 5 bases at V and 2 bases at J, with 16 bases in the middle. The CDR3 covers 15 residues.